This T cell receptor (beta chain) derives from a study of cytomegalovirus exposure and HLA in healthy donors. Findings and limits, study-wide: Presence/absence comparisons presumed near-even sequencing depth among donors. A link between a missense DCLRE1C variant and TCR beta V- and J-gene trimming emerged from a later analysis. V segments that were indistinguishable, TRBV6-2 and TRBV6-3 among them, were omitted from analysis.

V was pared by 3 bases and J by 7 bases, with 9 bases of the junction left unmatched. Germline V gene data show CDR1 as SGHDT and CDR2 as YYEEEE. This CDR3 contains 16 residues. Only one count was recorded for this clone. The antigen is undetermined. The PCR employed 60 Vbeta primers together with 13 Jbeta primers. TCRdb's copy holds only in-frame clones and misses some; the assay was immunoSEQ multiplex PCR. Among about 270,000 clones listed, under 80% were seen once. Donors in the study were healthy people who gave bone marrow. The sequenced sample was PBMCs. The V and J genes are TRBV5-6 and TRBJ2-1; 11 positions agree with TRBD2. This TCR was recovered from a female donor in good health and CMV-seronegative. The DNA for the CDR3 is TGTGCCAGCAGCTCCCTGGGTAGCGGGAGGGGGAATGAGCAGTTCTTC. Protein product: CASSSLGSGRGNEQFF.